Below are 30 T cell receptor beta chains sequenced from a single sample in a study of cytomegalovirus exposure and HLA in healthy donors. Some clones are missing from TCRdb's copy, which holds only in-frame ones; the method was immunoSEQ multiplex PCR. The sample includes around 70,000 clones, 94% of them seen just once. Sequencing was done on a sample of PBMCs. All receptors come from a man between 18 and 29 years old in good health and CMV-seropositive.

The rearrangement joins TRBV5-5 to TRBJ2-7; TRBD1 matches 7 bases. V lost 2 bases and J lost 6; bases outside the gene matches: 5. This CDR3 region has 13 residues. Germline V lookup: CDR1 SGHKS, CDR2 YYEKEE (reference sequence). In DNA form, the CDR3 reads TGTGCCAGCAGCTTCTTTAGACAGGGCGAGCAGTACTTC. Translating gives CASSFFRQGEQYF.

The chain carries TRBV30 and TRBJ1-1, with 8 positions matching TRBD1. The CDR3 is 15 residues long. The V gene's germline CDR1 is GTSNPN and CDR2 SVGIG (reference sequence). Trimming removed 3 bases from V and 1 base from J; junction bases left unmatched: 7. The CDR3 region has the DNA TGTGCCTGGAGCTTAACCGGGACAGGGAACACTGAAGCTTTCTTT. Its protein product is CAWSLTGTGNTEAFF. The variable domain in full, with the rest retrieved from reference TRBV30 and TRBJ1-1, is SQTIHQWPATLVQPVGSPLSLECTVEGTSNPNLYWYRQAAGRGLQLLFYSVGIGQISSEVPQNLSASRPQDRQFILSSKKLLLSDSGFYLCAWSLTGTGNTEAFFGQGTRLTVV.

The chain uses TRBV5-5 and TRBJ1-3; D may be TRBD1 (5 bases). Germline values: CDR1 SGHKS, CDR2 YYEKEE (reference sequence). The CDR3 totals 16 residues. Between the trimmed V and J ends, which lost 6 bases and 3 bases, there was a span of 19 bases. The CDR3 loop is CASNRGYLSGGNTIYF. As DNA, the CDR3 is TGTGCCAGCAATAGGGGTTATCTCTCCGGTGGAAACACCATATATTTT.

V and J are TRBV6-5 and TRBJ1-4; the D gene is possibly TRBD1 (5 bases). The V end lost 8 bases, the J end lost 0 bases, and 13 bases lay between the germline ends. Germline lookup yields CDR1 MNHEY and CDR2 SVGAGI. The CDR3 extends over 15 amino acids. Here the CDR3 reads CASGLGGTTNEKLFF. In nucleotides, the CDR3 is TGTGCCAGCGGGTTGGGGGGGACAACTAATGAAAAACTGTTTTTT.

The rearrangement links TRBV11-2 to TRBJ2-3; unclear D gene. Trimming cost V 4 bases and J 8 bases, with 19 bases left between them. The CDR3 sequence is 15 residues long. Germline assignment: CDR1 SGHAT and CDR2 FQNNGV. The CDR3 protein is CASSSVKGADGTQYF. The CDR3 nucleotides are TGTGCCAGCAGCTCAGTCAAAGGCGCGGATGGTACGCAGTATTTT.

The chain uses TRBV7-9 and TRBJ2-1; possible D gene TRBD1, 6 bases. Germline V lookup: CDR1 SEHNR, CDR2 FQNEAQ (reference sequence). The CDR3 consists of 11 residues. V was clipped by 4 bases and J by 9 bases, with 7 bases between them. The CDR3 DNA sequence: TGTGCCAGCAGCTCGGACAGTGAGCAGTTCTTC. It codes for CASSSDSEQFF.

The V call is TRBV19, the J call TRBJ2-4, with D possibly being TRBD1 (6 bases). In germline, CDR1 is LNHDA, CDR2 SQIVND (reference sequence). V lost 6 bases and J lost 0, with 15 bases in between. This CDR3 has 16 residues. CDR3 nucleotide sequence: TGTGCCAGTAGCCCAGGGGCCCACCTAGCCAAAAACATTCAGTACTTC. It encodes CASSPGAHLAKNIQYF.

The V call is TRBV11-2, the J call TRBJ1-4, with TRBD1 as a possible D gene (6 bases). The germline CDR1 and CDR2 sequences are SGHAT and FQNNGV. Trimming shortened V by 5 bases and J by 8 bases, and 18 bases separated the two germline ends. The CDR3 is made up of 15 amino acids. The CDR3 DNA reads as TGTGCCAGCAGCCTTAGACGGACAGTTCTCGAAAAACTGTTTTTT. It codes for CASSLRRTVLEKLFF.

The chain recombines TRBV27 with TRBJ2-7, with 13 bases aligning to TRBD2. The J segment lost 6 bases and the V segment lost 5 bases, leaving 19 bases of the junction unmatched. CDR1 and CDR2 (germline): MNHEY, SMNVEV (reference sequence). The CDR3 contains 19 residues. Here the CDR3 reads CASSRRTSGSFDYSVEQYF. Here the CDR3 DNA reads TGTGCCAGCAGTCGTCGGACTAGCGGGAGTTTTGACTATTCCGTCGAGCAGTACTTC.

The gene calls are TRBV5-1 and TRBJ1-5, with TRBD1 identical over 7 bases. This CDR3 is built from 14 residues. The V and J ends lost 0 bases and 3 bases, in that order; junction bases with no gene match: 0. Germline V CDR1 and CDR2: SGHRS, YFSETQ. DNA of the CDR3: TGCGCCAGCAGCTTGGAGGGGGCCAATCAGCCCCAGCATTTT. The encoded protein is CASSLEGANQPQHF.

This CDR3 reads CASSYGTGNNNEQFF. Written as DNA, the CDR3 is TGCGCCAGCAGTTATGGAACCGGGAATAACAATGAGCAGTTCTTC. This chain joins TRBV5-1 and TRBJ2-1, with a tentative D call TRBD2 (5 bases). This CDR3 has 15 residues. The V end was cut by 5 bases, the J end by 5 bases, with 17 bases between. Germline-derived CDR1 and CDR2 are SGHRS and YFSETQ.

The chain carries TRBV7-8 and TRBJ2-3; D is perhaps TRBD2 (6 bases). The CDR3 loop spans 17 amino acids. Germline lookup yields CDR1 SGHVS and CDR2 FQNEAQ. Trimming took 5 bases from V and 2 from J, leaving 20 bases between them. The CDR3 bases are TGTGCCAGCAGCCTCCGGGACTCCTACCTCTACACAGATACGCAGTATTTT. Translating gives CASSLRDSYLYTDTQYF.

V is TRBV5-1 and J is TRBJ2-1, with D perhaps TRBD2 (6 bases). Germline assignment: CDR1 SGHRS and CDR2 YFSETQ. V shed 0 bases and J shed 0 bases, with 16 bases lying between them. The length of the CDR3 is 18 residues. Here the CDR3 reads CASSLGDSGPLSYNEQFF. CDR3 DNA: TGCGCCAGCAGCTTGGGGGACTCAGGGCCCCTCTCCTACAATGAGCAGTTCTTC. The whole variable domain, filled in from reference TRBV5-1 and TRBJ2-1, reads KAGVTQTPRYLIKTRGQQVTLSCSPISGHRSVSWYQQTPGQGLQFLFEYFSETQRNKGNFPGRFSGRQFSNSRSEMNVSTLELGDSALYLCASSLGDSGPLSYNEQFFGPGTRLTVL.

The rearrangement joins TRBV7-8 to TRBJ2-5; TRBD2 might be the D (6 bases). Germline V gene data show CDR1 as SGHVS and CDR2 as FQNEAQ. V lost 5 bases and J 2 bases, leaving 12 bases between the germline ends. The CDR3 length is 14 residues. The CDR3 region is CASSRQSGQETQYF. Here the CDR3 DNA reads TGTGCCAGCAGCAGACAGAGCGGGCAAGAGACCCAGTACTTC.

V and J are TRBV7-9 and TRBJ2-2; 7 bases match TRBD2. Looked up from germline, CDR1 is SEHNR and CDR2 is FQNEAQ (reference sequence). CDR3 length: 16 residues. V lost 8 bases to trimming and J lost 2 bases; unmatched junction nucleotides: 11. The CDR3 is CASARWRGRNTGELFF. In nucleotides, the CDR3 is TGTGCCAGCGCCCGGTGGCGGGGGAGAAACACCGGGGAGCTGTTTTTT.

This rearrangement joins TRBV10-3 to TRBJ1-5, with TRBD1 matching over 7 bases. V lost 6 bases and J lost 0; bases outside the gene matches: 5. The CDR3 is 15 residues long. Per germline, CDR1 ENHRY and CDR2 SYGVKD. The CDR3, as DNA: TGTGCCATCAGCTCAGGGACAGCTAGCAATCAGCCCCAGCATTTT. Amino acid sequence: CAISSGTASNQPQHF.

The chain combines TRBV29-1 with TRBJ2-1, with a tentative D call TRBD1 (9 bases). Trimming left V 5 bases short and J 5 bases short, with 25 bases between. CDR1 is SQVTM and CDR2 is ANQGSEA in the germline V gene. This CDR3 comprises 17 residues. The CDR3 DNA is TGCAGCGTTCAGCAGCGGGGCGGGGGGACAGGGCACAATGAGCAGTTCTTC. Translation: CSVQQRGGGTGHNEQFF.

The CDR3 DNA is TGTGCCAGCAGCTTAGGTAGATTTGCCGTCCATGAGCAGTTCTTC. Translation gives CASSLGRFAVHEQFF. The chain recombines TRBV7-9 with TRBJ2-1; no firm D call. V was cut by 1 base and J by 8 bases, with 15 bases left in between. The CDR3 has 15 amino acids. Germline values: CDR1 SEHNR, CDR2 FQNEAQ (reference sequence).

This chain links TRBV5-1 with TRBJ2-3; the match to TRBD1 covers 8 bases. CDR1 is SGHRS and CDR2 is YFSETQ in the germline V gene. The CDR3 has 17 residues. Trimming at V came to 2 bases and at J to 5 bases, leaving 13 bases not matched to a gene. The CDR3 reads CASSFDRGLGLGDTQYF. The CDR3 DNA reads TGCGCCAGCAGCTTCGACAGGGGTTTGGGTTTAGGAGATACGCAGTATTTT.

This chain joins TRBV7-9 and TRBJ2-5; perhaps TRBD1 as D (5 bases). The germline V gene has CDR1 SEHNR and CDR2 FQNEAQ (reference sequence). The CDR3 length is 13 residues. V was cut by 4 bases and J by 2 bases, with 8 bases left in between. CDR3 in amino acids: CASSWPGQETQYF. The DNA of the CDR3 is TGTGCCAGCAGCTGGCCAGGGCAAGAGACCCAGTACTTC.

The J gene is TRBJ2-1, the V gene TRBV11-1; unclear D gene. Germline assignment: CDR1 SGHAT and CDR2 FQDESV (reference sequence). This CDR3 spans 13 amino acids. V shed 1 base and J shed 3 bases, with 4 bases lying between them. The CDR3 loop reads CASSLGGYNEQFF. The CDR3 bases are TGTGCCAGCAGCTTAGGCGGCTACAATGAGCAGTTCTTC.

This chain connects TRBV15 to TRBJ2-2; unclear D gene. This CDR3 is built from 14 residues. Germline V lookup: CDR1 LNHNV, CDR2 YYDKDF (reference sequence). Trimming took off 3 bases at V and 4 bases at J, with 9 bases between the two ends. The CDR3 here is CATSRGTATGELFF. DNA of the CDR3: TGTGCCACCAGCAGGGGTACAGCCACCGGGGAGCTGTTTTTT.

The J gene is TRBJ2-7, the V gene TRBV11-2, with D perhaps matching TRBD2 (5 bases). Deletions cut 5 bases from V and 0 bases from J, with 17 bases between. The CDR3 is made up of 16 amino acids. Germline lookup yields CDR1 SGHAT and CDR2 FQNNGV. The CDR3 region is CASSPPGSASSYEQYF. Written as DNA, the CDR3 is TGTGCCAGCAGCCCCCCGGGTAGCGCGAGCTCCTACGAGCAGTACTTC.

The chain is built from TRBV19 and TRBJ2-1, with 11 bases lining up with TRBD2. With V trimmed by 4 bases and J by 5 bases, 7 bases remained unmatched. The germline V gene has CDR1 LNHDA and CDR2 SQIVND (reference sequence). CDR3 length: 16 amino acids. The CDR3 loop reads CASSTFGTSGHNEQFF. The CDR3 DNA reads TGTGCCAGTAGTACGTTCGGGACTAGCGGCCACAATGAGCAGTTCTTC.

The V call is TRBV5-1, the J call TRBJ2-7; no firm D call. Germline V CDR1 and CDR2: SGHRS, YFSETQ. V dropped 0 bases and J dropped 0 bases, with 10 bases sitting between them. CDR3 length: 15 amino acids. CDR3 amino acids: CASSLAATGSYEQYF. Here the CDR3 DNA reads TGCGCCAGCAGCTTGGCAGCGACCGGCTCCTACGAGCAGTACTTC. The full variable domain, completed using reference TRBV5-1 and TRBJ2-7, is KAGVTQTPRYLIKTRGQQVTLSCSPISGHRSVSWYQQTPGQGLQFLFEYFSETQRNKGNFPGRFSGRQFSNSRSEMNVSTLELGDSALYLCASSLAATGSYEQYFGPGTRLTVT.

This chain joins TRBV5-4 and TRBJ1-2; the match to TRBD1 covers 9 bases. The CDR3 covers 17 residues. Germline-derived CDR1 and CDR2 are SGHNT and YYREEE (reference sequence). With 4 bases clipped from V and 5 bases from J, the junction kept 15 bases outside the gene matches. The CDR3 reads CASSLPPGQGPLYGYTF. The CDR3 coding sequence is TGTGCCAGCAGCCTACCCCCGGGACAGGGTCCTTTGTATGGCTACACCTTC.

The chain uses TRBV7-2 and TRBJ1-2, with D possibly TRBD1 on 6 matching bases. Trimming shortened V by 3 bases and J by 3 bases, and 11 bases separated the two germline ends. The CDR3 has 14 residues. Per germline, CDR1 SGHTA and CDR2 FQGNSA. CDR3 nucleotides: TGTGCCAGCAGCTTCCTCACAGGGTACTATGGCTACACCTTC. The encoded protein is CASSFLTGYYGYTF.

As DNA, the CDR3 is TGTGCCAGCAGTCCCCGGCGGGAGGGGCAAGAGACCCAGTACTTC. Translated: CASSPRREGQETQYF. J is TRBJ2-5 and V is TRBV6-6; 9 bases match TRBD2. Unmatched junction bases numbered 6, after V lost 5 bases and J lost 2 bases. Germline lookup yields CDR1 MNHNY and CDR2 SVGAGI (reference sequence). This CDR3 has 15 residues.

This chain connects TRBV28 to TRBJ2-7, with 7 bases matching TRBD2. The J segment lost 2 bases and the V segment lost 3 bases, leaving 10 bases of the junction unmatched. Per the germline V gene, CDR1 is MDHEN and CDR2 is SYDVKM. The CDR3 totals 16 residues. The CDR3 nucleotides are TGTGCCAGCAGTTTGCCCCTAAGCGGGGCCGCCTACGAGCAGTACTTC. Translation: CASSLPLSGAAYEQYF. The full variable domain, its missing parts supplied by reference TRBV28 and TRBJ2-7, is DVKVTQSSRYLVKRTGEKVFLECVQDMDHENMFWYRQDPGLGLRLIYFSYDVKMKEKGDIPEGYSVSREKKERFSLILESASTNQTSMYLCASSLPLSGAAYEQYFGPGTRLTVT.

The V gene is TRBV6-1, the J gene TRBJ2-3, with TRBD2 identical over 8 bases. CDR1 is MNHNS and CDR2 is SASEGT in the germline V gene. The CDR3 is made up of 17 amino acids. The V gene end was trimmed by 2 bases and the J gene end by 2 bases; junction bases not matched to a gene: 9. Written as DNA, the CDR3 is TGTGCCAGCAGTGAATTCGGGGGGGCGGTTAACACAGATACGCAGTATTTT. Amino acids: CASSEFGGAVNTDTQYF.